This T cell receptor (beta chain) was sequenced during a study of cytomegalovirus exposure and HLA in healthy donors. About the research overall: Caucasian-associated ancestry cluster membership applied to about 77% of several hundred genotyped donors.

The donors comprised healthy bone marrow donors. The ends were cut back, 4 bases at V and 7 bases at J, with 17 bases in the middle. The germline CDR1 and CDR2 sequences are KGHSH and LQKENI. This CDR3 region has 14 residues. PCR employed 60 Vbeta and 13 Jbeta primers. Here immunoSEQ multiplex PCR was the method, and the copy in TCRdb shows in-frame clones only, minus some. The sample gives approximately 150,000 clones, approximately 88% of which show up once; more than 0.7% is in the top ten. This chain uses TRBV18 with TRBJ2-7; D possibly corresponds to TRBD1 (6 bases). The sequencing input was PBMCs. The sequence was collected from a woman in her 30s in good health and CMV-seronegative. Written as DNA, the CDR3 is TGTGCCAGCTCACTACAGGGTAGATCGGGTGAGCAGTACTTC. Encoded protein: CASSLQGRSGEQYF.